The 20 T cell receptor beta chains listed next were all sequenced from one sample in a study of identical twins (dated by TCRdb to about 2016). The library was generated by 5' RACE. Sequenced on an Illumina HiSeq 2000. TCRdb redid the processing of the public reads, applying fastp at Q25 and MiXCR, and retained in-frame beta chains. Duplicate CDR3 protein sequences are folded into a single record with the most common DNA and genes. This sample lists around 530,000 distinct CDR3 sequences; approximately 16% were detected once. The ten largest clones capture about 0.4% of the sample. Separately, the same data were catalogued under a study of yellow fever vaccine responses in identical twins.

What was sequenced was CD4+ T cells sorted from blood. The receptors were sampled from a woman younger than 35 in good health.

The chain joins TRBV20-1 to TRBJ2-7; D is possibly TRBD1 (6 bases). V gave up 5 bases and J gave up 4 bases, with 12 bases separating them. The germline CDR1 and CDR2 sequences are DFQATT and SNEGSKA (reference sequence). The CDR3 runs to 12 residues. DNA for the CDR3: TGCAGTGCTTGGACAGACAGATACGAGCAGTACTTC. Translation gives CSAWTDRYEQYF.

This clonotype was counted between two and nine times. V gene TRBV24-1 combines with J gene TRBJ2-1, with D possibly matching TRBD1 (6 bases). The CDR3 totals 14 residues. Germline-derived CDR1 and CDR2 are KGHDR and SFDVKD. The ends were cut back, 0 bases at V and 8 bases at J, with 10 bases in the middle. CDR3: CATSDLDRIHEQFF. The CDR3 nucleotides are TGTGCCACCAGTGATTTGGACAGGATCCATGAGCAGTTCTTC.

This clonotype was counted a few times. This sequence joins TRBV5-1 and TRBJ2-1; the D gene could be TRBD1 or TRBD2 (6 bases each). V was cut by 5 bases and J by 7 bases, with 16 bases left in between. This CDR3 is built from 14 residues. Per germline, CDR1 SGHRS and CDR2 YFSETQ. The CDR3 nucleotides are TGCGCCAGCAGTAAGATGGGGGCGGGGAATGAGCAGTTCTTC. It codes for CASSKMGAGNEQFF.

This clonotype was seen more than once but under ten times. This rearrangement joins TRBV5-1 to TRBJ1-2, with unresolved D. V was trimmed by 0 bases and J by 4 bases, leaving 7 bases between them. CDR1 SGHRS and CDR2 YFSETQ come from the germline V gene. This CDR3 contains 13 residues. The CDR3 DNA reads TGCGCCAGCAGCTTGGGACCGAGCTATGGCTACACCTTC. This gives the protein CASSLGPSYGYTF.

This clonotype occurred a few times. This sequence joins TRBV28 and TRBJ2-4; D possibly matches TRBD1 or TRBD2 (5 bases each). The CDR3 runs 16 residues. Deletions cut 4 bases from V and 0 bases from J, with 13 bases between. From germline, CDR1 is MDHEN and CDR2 SYDVKM. The CDR3 here is CASSSPGLLAKNIQYF. CDR3 bases: TGTGCCAGCAGTTCCCCGGGGCTACTAGCCAAAAACATTCAGTACTTC. The entire variable domain, with the rest obtained from reference TRBV28 and TRBJ2-4, is as follows: DVKVTQSSRYLVKRTGEKVFLECVQDMDHENMFWYRQDPGLGLRLIYFSYDVKMKEKGDIPEGYSVSREKKERFSLILESASTNQTSMYLCASSSPGLLAKNIQYFGAGTRLSVL.

Only one count was recorded for this clonotype. The CDR3 DNA is TGTGCCAGCGGCGGGACAGGGCGCACAGATACGCAGTATTTT. It yields the protein CASGGTGRTDTQYF. The chain is built from TRBV3-1 and TRBJ2-3, with 9 bases that match TRBD1. Trimming took 8 bases from V and 1 from J; bases not matched to a gene: 4. Germline CDR1 and CDR2: LGHDT and YNNKEL (reference sequence). CDR3 size: 14 residues.

V gene TRBV6-1 combines with J gene TRBJ2-1; perhaps TRBD2 as D (6 bases). The CDR3 consists of 15 residues. V gave up 6 bases and J gave up 8 bases, with 20 bases separating them. Germline V CDR1 and CDR2: MNHNS, SASEGT. The CDR3 region is CASSLSGGVFDEQFF. CDR3 DNA sequence: TGTGCCAGCAGCCTTAGCGGAGGGGTTTTTGATGAGCAGTTCTTC.

A word on this clonotype: A junction end diverges from the germline sequence, so it may reflect a read error. CDR3 residues: CACSRPGTSGVNEQFF. CDR3 in DNA: TGTGCCTGCAGCCGCCCTGGGACTAGCGGGGTCAATGAGCAGTTCTTC. V gene TRBV3-1 combines with J gene TRBJ2-1; 13 bases align to TRBD2. This CDR3 comprises 16 residues. Looked up from germline, CDR1 is LGHDT and CDR2 is YNNKEL (reference sequence).

This clonotype has a handful of counts. This chain uses TRBV20-1 with TRBJ2-1; D uncertain. The germline CDR1 and CDR2 sequences are DFQATT and SNEGSKA (reference sequence). Trimming cost V 4 bases and J 2 bases, with 12 bases left between them. The CDR3 is 14 residues long. The CDR3: CSANGASTYNEQFF. CDR3 sequence (DNA): TGCAGTGCTAACGGCGCCTCGACCTACAATGAGCAGTTCTTC.

V is TRBV7-6 and J is TRBJ2-2; D unresolved. Per the germline V gene, CDR1 is SGHVS and CDR2 is FNYEAQ. Trimming removed 4 bases from V and 1 base from J, with 7 bases in between. The CDR3 runs 14 residues. The CDR3 DNA reads as TGTGCCAGCAGCTCCACACAGAACACCGGGGAGCTGTTTTTT. Protein product: CASSSTQNTGELFF.

The chain joins TRBV10-3 to TRBJ2-5, with 14 bases lining up with TRBD2. V was pared by 10 bases and J by 5 bases, with 6 bases of the junction left unmatched. The V gene's germline CDR1 is ENHRY and CDR2 SYGVKD. The CDR3 is made up of 14 amino acids. CDR3 amino acids: CATARTSGRETQYF. In nucleotides, the CDR3 is TGTGCCACAGCCAGGACTAGCGGGAGGGAGACCCAGTACTTC.

The CDR3 sequence is CASRGSEQFF. The CDR3 DNA is TGTGCCAGCCGGGGGTCTGAGCAGTTCTTC. The V and J genes are TRBV7-2 and TRBJ2-1; a possible D gene is TRBD2 (6 bases). The ends were cut back, 8 bases at V and 9 bases at J, with 8 bases in the middle. CDR1 is SGHTA and CDR2 is FQGNSA in the germline V gene. The CDR3 length is 10 residues.

This clonotype was observed a handful of times. V usage is TRBV7-2 and J usage is TRBJ2-1, with 7 bases matching TRBD2. The CDR3 is 13 residues long. Unmatched junction bases numbered 4, after V lost 2 bases and J lost 9 bases. Per the germline V gene, CDR1 is SGHTA and CDR2 is FQGNSA. The CDR3 spells CASSLKAGREQFF. Here the CDR3 DNA reads TGTGCCAGCAGCTTAAAAGCGGGGCGTGAGCAGTTCTTC.

This chain connects TRBV15 to TRBJ2-5; TRBD1 is a possible D gene (6 bases). Germline CDR1 LNHNV, CDR2 YYDKDF (reference sequence). This CDR3 contains 17 residues. The V end was cut by 1 base, the J end by 3 bases, with 18 bases between. The CDR3 reads CATSRAKTQGLEETQYF. The CDR3 nucleotides are TGTGCCACCAGCAGAGCAAAGACACAGGGATTGGAAGAGACCCAGTACTTC. Full variable domain (remainder filled in from reference TRBV15 and TRBJ2-5): DAMVIQNPRYQVTQFGKPVTLSCSQTLNHNVMYWYQQKSSQAPKLLFHYYDKDFNNEADTPDNFQSRRPNTSFCFLDIRSPGLGDTAMYLCATSRAKTQGLEETQYFGPGTRLLVL.

This clonotype was recorded a few times. This chain connects TRBV3-1 to TRBJ2-1, with D maybe TRBD2 (6 bases). The CDR3 is 18 residues long. With 7 bases removed from V and 0 bases from J, the gap between germline ends came to 22 bases. The germline gives CDR1 LGHDT, CDR2 YNNKEL (reference sequence). CDR3 sequence (DNA): TGTGCCAGCACCTCGCTCGGTGGGGGGAAAAGCTCCTACAATGAGCAGTTCTTC. It encodes CASTSLGGGKSSYNEQFF.

This clonotype has more than one count but fewer than ten. J is TRBJ2-1 and V is TRBV28; D uncertain. V shed 8 bases and J shed 0 bases, with 8 bases lying between them. This CDR3 is built from 13 residues. CDR1 and CDR2 from the germline V gene are MDHEN and SYDVKM. CDR3 nucleotides: TGTGCCAGCCTCCGGACCTCCTACAATGAGCAGTTCTTC. It yields the protein CASLRTSYNEQFF.

This clonotype was observed a few times. Possible read error: a much larger clone is one base away. This chain uses TRBV24-1 with TRBJ1-1; TRBD1 might be the D (5 bases). Per the germline V gene, CDR1 is KGHDR and CDR2 is SFDVKD. Trimming left V 4 bases short and J 0 bases short, with 5 bases between. The length of the CDR3 is 13 residues. This CDR3 is CATSETVNTEAFF. The CDR3 region has the DNA TGTGCCACCAGTGAGACAGTGAACACTGAAGCTTTCTTT.

This clonotype occurred a few times. The V gene is TRBV3-1, the J gene TRBJ2-1, with D hard to call. V dropped 0 bases and J dropped 0 bases, with 12 bases sitting between them. CDR1 and CDR2 from the germline V gene are LGHDT and YNNKEL (reference sequence). The CDR3 sequence is 17 residues long. The CDR3 nucleotides are TGTGCCAGCAGCCAAGATTACCCCGGAAACTCCTACAATGAGCAGTTCTTC. Its translation is CASSQDYPGNSYNEQFF.

This clonotype has more than one count but fewer than ten. The chain is built from TRBV12-3 or TRBV12-4 and TRBJ2-3, with 7 positions matching TRBD1. This CDR3 spans 14 amino acids. The J segment lost 5 bases and the V segment lost 3 bases, leaving 5 bases of the junction unmatched. For the CDR3, the DNA is TGTGCCAGCAGTTTGGACAGGTGGGGAGATACGCAGTATTTT. This encodes CASSLDRWGDTQYF.

This clonotype showed up just once. The rearrangement links TRBV18 to TRBJ2-3; no clear D. Trimming cost V 1 base and J 8 bases, with 13 bases left between them. The CDR3 contains 14 residues. The germline V gene encodes CDR1 KGHSH and CDR2 LQKENI. The CDR3 loop is CASSPREGIGTQYF. CDR3 DNA sequence: TGTGCCAGCTCACCACGGGAAGGTATTGGTACGCAGTATTTT.